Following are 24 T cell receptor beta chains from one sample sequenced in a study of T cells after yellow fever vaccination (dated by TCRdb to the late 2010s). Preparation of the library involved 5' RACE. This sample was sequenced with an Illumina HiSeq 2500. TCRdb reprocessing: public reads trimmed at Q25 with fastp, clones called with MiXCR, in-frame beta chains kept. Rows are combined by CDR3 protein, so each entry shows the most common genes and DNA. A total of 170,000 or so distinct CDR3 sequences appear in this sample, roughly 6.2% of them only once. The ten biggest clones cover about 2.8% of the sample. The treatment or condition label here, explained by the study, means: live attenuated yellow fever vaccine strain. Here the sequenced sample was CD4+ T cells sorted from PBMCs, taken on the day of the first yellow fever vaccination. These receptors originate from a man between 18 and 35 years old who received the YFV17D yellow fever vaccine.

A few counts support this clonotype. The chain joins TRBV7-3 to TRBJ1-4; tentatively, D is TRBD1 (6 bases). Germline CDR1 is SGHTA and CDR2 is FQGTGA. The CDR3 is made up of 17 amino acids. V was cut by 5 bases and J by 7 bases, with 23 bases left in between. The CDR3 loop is CASSMRRTEMSGEKLFF. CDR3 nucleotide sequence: TGTGCCAGCAGCATGAGGCGGACAGAAATGTCTGGTGAAAAACTGTTTTTT.

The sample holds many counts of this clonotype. This CDR3 is CASSGGPANTDTQYF. The CDR3 DNA sequence: TGTGCCAGCAGTGGGGGCCCTGCCAACACAGATACGCAGTATTTT. The chain joins TRBV12-3 or TRBV12-4 to TRBJ2-3; possible D gene TRBD1, 6 bases. V was clipped by 5 bases and J by 2 bases, with 14 bases between them. This CDR3 region has 15 residues.

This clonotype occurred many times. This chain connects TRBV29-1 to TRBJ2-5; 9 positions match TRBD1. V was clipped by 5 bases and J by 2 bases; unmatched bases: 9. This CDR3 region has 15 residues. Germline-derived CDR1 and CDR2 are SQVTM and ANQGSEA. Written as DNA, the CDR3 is TGCAGCGTTACTACAACAGGGACAGGGCAAGAGACCCAGTACTTC. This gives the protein CSVTTTGTGQETQYF.

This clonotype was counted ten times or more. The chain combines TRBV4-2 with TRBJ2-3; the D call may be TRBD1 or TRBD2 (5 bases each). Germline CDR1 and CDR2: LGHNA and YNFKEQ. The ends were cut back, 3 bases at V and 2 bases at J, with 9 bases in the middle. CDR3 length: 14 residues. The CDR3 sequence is CASSQGENTDTQYF. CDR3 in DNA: TGTGCCAGCAGCCAGGGGGAAAACACAGATACGCAGTATTTT.

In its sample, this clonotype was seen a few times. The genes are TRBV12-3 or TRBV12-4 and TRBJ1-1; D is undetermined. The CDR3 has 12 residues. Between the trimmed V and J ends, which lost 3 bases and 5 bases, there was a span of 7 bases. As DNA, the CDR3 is TGTGCCAGCAGTTTCCGCGCTACTGAAGCTTTCTTT. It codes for CASSFRATEAFF.

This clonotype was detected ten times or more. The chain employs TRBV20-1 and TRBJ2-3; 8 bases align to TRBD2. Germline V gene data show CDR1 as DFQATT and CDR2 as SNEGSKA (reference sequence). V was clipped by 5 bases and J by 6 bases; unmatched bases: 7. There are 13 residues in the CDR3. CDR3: CSAPKRGSDTQYF. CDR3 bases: TGCAGTGCTCCAAAGCGGGGGAGTGATACGCAGTATTTT.

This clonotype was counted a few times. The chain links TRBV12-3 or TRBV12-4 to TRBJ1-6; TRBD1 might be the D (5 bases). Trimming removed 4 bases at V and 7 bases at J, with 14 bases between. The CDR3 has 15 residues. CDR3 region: CASSSRGGGNSPLHF. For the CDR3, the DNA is TGTGCCAGCAGTTCTAGGGGAGGCGGAAATTCACCCCTCCACTTT.

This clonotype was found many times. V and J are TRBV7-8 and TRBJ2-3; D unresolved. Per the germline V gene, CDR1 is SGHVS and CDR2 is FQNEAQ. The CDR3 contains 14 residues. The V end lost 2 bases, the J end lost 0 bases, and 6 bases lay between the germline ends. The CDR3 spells CASSLMASTDTQYF. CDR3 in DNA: TGTGCCAGCAGCTTAATGGCTAGCACAGATACGCAGTATTTT.

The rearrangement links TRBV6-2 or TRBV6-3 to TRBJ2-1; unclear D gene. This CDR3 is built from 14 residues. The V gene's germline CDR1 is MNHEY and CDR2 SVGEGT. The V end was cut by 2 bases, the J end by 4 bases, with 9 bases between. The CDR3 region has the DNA TGTGCCAGCAGTTACGGTTTACCTTACAATGAGCAGTTCTTC. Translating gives CASSYGLPYNEQFF.

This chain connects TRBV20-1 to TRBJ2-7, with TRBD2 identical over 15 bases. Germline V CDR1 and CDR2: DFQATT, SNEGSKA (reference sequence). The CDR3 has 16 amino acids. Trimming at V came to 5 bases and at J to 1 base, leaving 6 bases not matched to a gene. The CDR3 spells CSASGLAGGGSYEQYF. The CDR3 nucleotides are TGCAGTGCTTCGGGACTAGCGGGGGGCGGGTCCTACGAGCAGTACTTC.

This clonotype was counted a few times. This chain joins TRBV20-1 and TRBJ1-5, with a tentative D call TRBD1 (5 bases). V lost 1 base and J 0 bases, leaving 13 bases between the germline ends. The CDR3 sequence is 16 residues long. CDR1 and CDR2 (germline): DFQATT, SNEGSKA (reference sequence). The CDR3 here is CSARARGGFSNQPQHF. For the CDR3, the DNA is TGCAGTGCTAGAGCCCGGGGGGGGTTTAGCAATCAGCCCCAGCATTTT.

CDR3 protein: CASSQDSPQETQYF. The CDR3 DNA is TGTGCCAGCAGCCAAGATAGTCCCCAGGAGACCCAGTACTTC. The V gene is TRBV4-2, the J gene TRBJ2-5; D remains ambiguous. CDR3 length: 14 residues. Trimming stripped 0 bases from V and 5 bases from J, with 10 bases between. Germline CDR1 LGHNA, CDR2 YNFKEQ.

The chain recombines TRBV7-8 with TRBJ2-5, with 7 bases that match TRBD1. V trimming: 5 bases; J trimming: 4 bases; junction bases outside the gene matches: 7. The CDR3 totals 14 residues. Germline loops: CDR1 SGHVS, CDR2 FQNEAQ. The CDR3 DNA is TGTGCCAGCAGCGACCGGACAGGTAGAGAGACCCAGTACTTC. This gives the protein CASSDRTGRETQYF.

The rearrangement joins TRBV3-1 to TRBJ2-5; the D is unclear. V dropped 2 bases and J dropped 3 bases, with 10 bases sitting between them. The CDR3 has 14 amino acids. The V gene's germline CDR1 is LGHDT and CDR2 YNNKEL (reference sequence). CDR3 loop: CASSQLSEKETQYF. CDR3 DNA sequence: TGTGCCAGCAGCCAATTGTCGGAGAAAGAGACCCAGTACTTC.

CDR3 DNA sequence: TGTGCCAGCACGGGACCTGGAAATGAAAAACTGTTTTTT. The encoded protein is CASTGPGNEKLFF. V is TRBV6-2 or TRBV6-3 and J is TRBJ1-4, with a tentative D call TRBD1 (5 bases). There are 13 residues in the CDR3. Germline values: CDR1 MNHEY, CDR2 SVGEGT. Trimming stripped 7 bases from V and 5 bases from J, with 11 bases between.

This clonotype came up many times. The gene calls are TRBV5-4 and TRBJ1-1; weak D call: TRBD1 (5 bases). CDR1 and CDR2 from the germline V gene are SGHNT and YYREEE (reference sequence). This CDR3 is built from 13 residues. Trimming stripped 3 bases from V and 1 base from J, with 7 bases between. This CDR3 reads CASSSTANTEAFF. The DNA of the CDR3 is TGTGCCAGCAGCTCGACAGCGAACACTGAAGCTTTCTTT.

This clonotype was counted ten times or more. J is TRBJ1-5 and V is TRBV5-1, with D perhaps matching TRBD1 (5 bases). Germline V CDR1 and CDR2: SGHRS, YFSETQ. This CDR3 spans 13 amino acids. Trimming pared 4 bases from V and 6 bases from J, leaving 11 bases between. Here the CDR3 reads CASSGDPSQPQHF. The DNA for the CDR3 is TGCGCCAGCAGCGGGGACCCCAGTCAGCCCCAGCATTTT.

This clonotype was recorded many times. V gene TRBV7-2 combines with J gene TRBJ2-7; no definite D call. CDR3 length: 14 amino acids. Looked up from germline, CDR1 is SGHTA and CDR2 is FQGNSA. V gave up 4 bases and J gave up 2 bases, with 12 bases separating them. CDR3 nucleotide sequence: TGTGCCAGCAGCTCTGGGCCCTTTACCTACGAGCAGTACTTC. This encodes CASSSGPFTYEQYF.

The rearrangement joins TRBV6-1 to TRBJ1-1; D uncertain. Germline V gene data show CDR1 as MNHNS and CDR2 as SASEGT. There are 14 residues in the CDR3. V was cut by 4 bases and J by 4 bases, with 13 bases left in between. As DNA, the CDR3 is TGTGCCAGCAGTGTGGCGGAAGTTGTCACTGAAGCTTTCTTT. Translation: CASSVAEVVTEAFF.

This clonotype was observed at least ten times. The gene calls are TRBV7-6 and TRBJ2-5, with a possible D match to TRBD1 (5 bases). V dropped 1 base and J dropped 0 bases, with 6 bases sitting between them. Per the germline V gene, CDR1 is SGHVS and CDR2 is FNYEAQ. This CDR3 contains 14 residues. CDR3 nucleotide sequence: TGTGCCAGCAGCTTAGGGACAAACCAAGAGACCCAGTACTTC. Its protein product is CASSLGTNQETQYF.

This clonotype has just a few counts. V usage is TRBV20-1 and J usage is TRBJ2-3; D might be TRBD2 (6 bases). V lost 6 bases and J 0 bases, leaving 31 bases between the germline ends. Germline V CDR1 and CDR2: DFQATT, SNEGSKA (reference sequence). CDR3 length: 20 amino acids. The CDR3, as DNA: TGCAGTGCACCGAACGCGGGACTCAACTACCGCCGCCCTAGCACAGATACGCAGTATTTT. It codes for CSAPNAGLNYRRPSTDTQYF.

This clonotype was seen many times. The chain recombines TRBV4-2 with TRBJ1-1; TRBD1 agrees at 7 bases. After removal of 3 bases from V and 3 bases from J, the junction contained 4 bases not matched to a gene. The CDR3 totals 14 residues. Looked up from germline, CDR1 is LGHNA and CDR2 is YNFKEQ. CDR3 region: CASSQGDRDTEAFF. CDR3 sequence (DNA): TGTGCCAGCAGCCAGGGGGACAGAGACACTGAAGCTTTCTTT.

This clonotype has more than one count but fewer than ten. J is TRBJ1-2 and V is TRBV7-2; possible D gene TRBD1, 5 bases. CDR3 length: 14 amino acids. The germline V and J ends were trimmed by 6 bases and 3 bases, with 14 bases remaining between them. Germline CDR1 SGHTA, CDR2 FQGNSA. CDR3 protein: CASRPPGGYYGYTF. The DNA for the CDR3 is TGTGCCAGCAGACCCCCCGGGGGTTACTATGGCTACACCTTC.

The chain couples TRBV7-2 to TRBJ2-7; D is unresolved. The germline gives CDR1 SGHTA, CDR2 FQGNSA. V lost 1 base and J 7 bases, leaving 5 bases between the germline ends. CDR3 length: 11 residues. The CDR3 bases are TGTGCCAGCAGCTTAGTCTGGGAGCAGTACTTC. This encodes CASSLVWEQYF.